Listed here are 17 T cell receptor beta chains from one sample, sequenced in a study of T-cell reconstitution after alpha-beta-depleted transplantation in children. The library targeted TCRbeta and was prepared with unique molecular identifiers. TCRdb reprocessed the PCR reads with MiXCR, giving one entry per CDR3 protein. Altogether approximately 630,000 distinct CDR3 sequences are present, under 15% being singletons, with the ten largest covering around 0.79%. This material consisted of PBMCs, taken before TCRalphabeta/CD19-depleted stem cell transplant. Source of these receptors: a girl aged 2-10 years with congenital amegakaryocytic thrombocytopenia, due to receive a stem cell transplant.

V usage is TRBV24-1 and J usage is TRBJ2-2; 9 bases match TRBD2. CDR1 KGHDR and CDR2 SFDVKD come from the germline V gene. Trimming removed 5 bases from V and 3 bases from J; junction bases left unmatched: 6. The CDR3 extends over 16 amino acids. This CDR3 is CATSGRLADYTGELFF. CDR3 bases: TGTGCCACCAGTGGCCGACTAGCGGATTACACCGGGGAGCTGTTTTTT.

Regarding this clonotype: This may be a read error: a much more frequent sequence differs by one nucleotide. The V call is TRBV20-1, the J call TRBJ2-7, with 11 bases matching TRBD2. The V gene end was trimmed by 0 bases and the J gene end by 9 bases; junction bases not matched to a gene: 10. This CDR3 contains 15 residues. CDR1 is DFQATT, CDR2 SNEGSKA, per germline (reference sequence). The CDR3 DNA sequence: TGCAGTGCTAGAGATGAAACTAGCGGGAGACCCGGGCAGTACTTC. Encoded protein: CSARDETSGRPGQYF.

This clonotype appeared many times. The rearrangement links TRBV12-3 or TRBV12-4 to TRBJ2-7; D is unresolved. V lost 6 bases and J lost 2, with 8 bases in between. The CDR3 spans 12 residues. The CDR3 sequence is CASSRATYEQYF. DNA of the CDR3: TGTGCCAGCAGCCGAGCAACCTACGAGCAGTACTTC.

V gene TRBV18 combines with J gene TRBJ2-7, with D tentatively TRBD1 (5 bases). Germline V gene data show CDR1 as KGHSH and CDR2 as LQKENI. V shed 1 base and J shed 5 bases, with 12 bases lying between them. CDR3 length: 14 amino acids. The CDR3 sequence: CASSPRGQGNEQYF. Written as DNA, the CDR3 is TGTGCCAGCTCACCACGGGGTCAGGGTAACGAGCAGTACTTC.

The chain combines TRBV5-1 with TRBJ2-7, with TRBD2 identical over 7 bases. The CDR3 covers 15 residues. V was clipped by 0 bases and J by 3 bases; unmatched bases: 6. Germline V gene sequence: CDR1 SGHRS, CDR2 YFSETQ. CDR3 sequence (DNA): TGCGCCAGCAGCTTGGCGGGCGGGAGCTACTACGAGCAGTACTTC. It is translated as CASSLAGGSYYEQYF.

Note on this clonotype: A much larger clone differs by one base, so this may be a read error. The chain combines TRBV7-9 with TRBJ1-1, with TRBD1 as a possible D gene (5 bases). Looked up from germline, CDR1 is SEHNR and CDR2 is FQNEAQ (reference sequence). The CDR3 totals 15 residues. Between the trimmed V and J ends, which lost 2 bases and 3 bases, there was a span of 13 bases. This CDR3 reads CASSLMGEADTEAFF. For the CDR3, the DNA is TGTGCCAGCAGCTTAATGGGGGAGGCGGACACTGAAGCTTTCTTT.

Of note for this clonotype: A much larger clone lies one base from this, so it may be a read error. This chain links TRBV20-1 with TRBJ2-7; D gene uncertain. Germline V gene data show CDR1 as DFQATT and CDR2 as SNEGSKA (reference sequence). CDR3 length: 11 residues. The CDR3 sequence is CSAMYGGEQHF. CDR3 nucleotide sequence: TGCAGTGCTATGTATGGTGGCGAGCAGCACTTC.

This clonotype has a count of ten or more. The genes are TRBV5-1 and TRBJ2-2; a possible D gene is TRBD1 (6 bases). The V end was cut by 4 bases, the J end by 6 bases, with 16 bases between. There are 15 residues in the CDR3. Germline values: CDR1 SGHRS, CDR2 YFSETQ. The CDR3 DNA reads TGCGCCAGCAGCCACGGACAGTTCGGTGCCGGGGAGCTGTTTTTT. Its translation is CASSHGQFGAGELFF.

This clonotype showed up many times. The CDR3 reads CASSSTRTSTDTQYF. The CDR3 nucleotides read TGTGCCAGCAGCTCGACTAGGACTAGCACAGATACGCAGTATTTT. The V gene is TRBV7-8, the J gene TRBJ2-3, with D perhaps matching TRBD2 (6 bases). CDR3 size: 15 residues. From germline, CDR1 is SGHVS and CDR2 FQNEAQ. V was shortened by 4 bases and J by 0 bases, with 11 bases between the two germline ends. Complete variable domain (other parts from reference TRBV7-8 and TRBJ2-3): GAGVSQSPRYKVAKRGQDVALRCDPISGHVSLFWYQQALGQGPEFLTYFQNEAQLDKSGLPSDRFFAERPEGSVSTLKIQRTQQEDSAVYLCASSSTRTSTDTQYFGPGTRLTVL.

This clonotype was observed at least ten times. The chain recombines TRBV5-1 with TRBJ1-1; D unclear. The length of the CDR3 is 13 residues. Germline CDR1 and CDR2: SGHRS and YFSETQ. Deletions cut 1 base from V and 6 bases from J, with 10 bases between. CDR3 sequence (DNA): TGCGCCAGCAGCTTGCGAGGTAGTCCTGAAGCTTTCTTT. This codes for CASSLRGSPEAFF.

This clonotype was picked up many times. The chain has TRBV20-1 and TRBJ2-1; TRBD2 is a possible D gene (5 bases). V lost 3 bases to trimming and J lost 0 bases, with 15 bases between them. CDR3 length: 16 amino acids. Looked up from germline, CDR1 is DFQATT and CDR2 is SNEGSKA (reference sequence). The CDR3 spells CSARLTSGSSYNEQFF. The CDR3 DNA is TGCAGTGCTAGGTTAACGAGCGGAAGCTCCTACAATGAGCAGTTCTTC.

The chain links TRBV7-9 to TRBJ2-7; TRBD2 aligns across 7 bases. Germline-derived CDR1 and CDR2 are SEHNR and FQNEAQ (reference sequence). V was clipped by 6 bases and J by 2 bases; unmatched bases: 7. CDR3 size: 14 residues. CDR3 sequence (DNA): TGTGCCAGCAGTCATTTGGGAGGGCCCTACGAGCAGTACTTC. As protein: CASSHLGGPYEQYF.

This clonotype was observed a few times. The genes are TRBV20-1 and TRBJ2-5; D remains ambiguous. V shed 1 base and J shed 0 bases, with 6 bases lying between them. Looked up from germline, CDR1 is DFQATT and CDR2 is SNEGSKA (reference sequence). This CDR3 has 13 amino acids. The CDR3 DNA follows: TGCAGTGCTAGAGTTGGGTACCAAGAGACCCAGTACTTC. Translation gives CSARVGYQETQYF.

On this clonotype itself: This may arise from a read error, as a much more abundant clone is one base away. The chain couples TRBV20-1 to TRBJ2-3; D uncertain. The V gene's germline CDR1 is DFQATT and CDR2 SNEGSKA (reference sequence). The ends were cut back, 7 bases at V and 2 bases at J, with 19 bases in the middle. The CDR3 length is 15 residues. This CDR3 reads CSVRGMKGATDTQYF. The CDR3 coding sequence is TGCAGTGTCAGAGGTATGAAAGGTGCCACAGATACGCAGTATTTT.

V and J are TRBV7-8 and TRBJ2-2; TRBD2 might be the D (5 bases). The length of the CDR3 is 17 residues. Trimming took off 2 bases at V and 4 bases at J, with 17 bases between the two ends. The V gene's germline CDR1 is SGHVS and CDR2 FQNEAQ. CDR3 region: CASSLSWGSVSTGELFF. The DNA of the CDR3 is TGTGCCAGCAGCTTATCGTGGGGTAGCGTAAGCACCGGGGAGCTGTTTTTT.

Many counts were recorded for this clonotype. The chain joins TRBV12-3 or TRBV12-4 to TRBJ2-1; the match to TRBD2 covers 7 bases. This CDR3 spans 16 amino acids. J was trimmed by 7 bases and V by 5 bases; bases with no gene match: 14. CDR3 sequence reads: CASSALGRETINEQFF. DNA of the CDR3: TGTGCCAGCAGTGCCCTCGGGCGGGAGACGATAAATGAGCAGTTCTTC.

This clonotype was observed a handful of times. V is TRBV2 and J is TRBJ2-7; D is possibly TRBD2 (5 bases). The V and J ends lost 5 bases and 2 bases respectively, with 22 bases between them. The CDR3 is 17 amino acids. Germline V gene sequence: CDR1 SNHLY, CDR2 FYNNEI. CDR3 region: CASSLRAVRADAYEQYF. DNA for the CDR3: TGTGCCAGCAGTCTCCGGGCCGTACGAGCGGACGCCTACGAGCAGTACTTC.